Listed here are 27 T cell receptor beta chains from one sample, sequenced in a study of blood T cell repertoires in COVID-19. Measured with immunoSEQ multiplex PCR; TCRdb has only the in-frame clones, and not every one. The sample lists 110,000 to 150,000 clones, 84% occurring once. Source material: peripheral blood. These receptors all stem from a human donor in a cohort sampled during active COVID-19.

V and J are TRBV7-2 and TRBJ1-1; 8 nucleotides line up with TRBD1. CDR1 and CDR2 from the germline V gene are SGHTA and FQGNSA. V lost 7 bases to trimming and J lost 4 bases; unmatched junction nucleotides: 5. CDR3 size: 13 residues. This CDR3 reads CASTRTGRTEAFF. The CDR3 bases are TGTGCCAGCACCAGGACAGGGCGCACTGAAGCTTTCTTT.

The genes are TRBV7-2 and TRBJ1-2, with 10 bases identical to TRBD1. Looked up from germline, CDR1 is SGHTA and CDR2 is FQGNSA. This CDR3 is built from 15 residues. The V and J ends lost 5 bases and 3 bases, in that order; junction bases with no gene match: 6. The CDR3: CASSPMTGGHYGYTF. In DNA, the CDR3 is TGTGCCAGCAGCCCAATGACAGGGGGCCACTATGGCTACACCTTC.

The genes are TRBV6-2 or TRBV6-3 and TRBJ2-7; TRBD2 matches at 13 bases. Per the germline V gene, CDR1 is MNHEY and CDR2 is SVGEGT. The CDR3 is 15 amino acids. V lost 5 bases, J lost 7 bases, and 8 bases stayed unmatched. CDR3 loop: CASSQGTSGIFEQYV. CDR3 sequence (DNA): TGTGCCAGCAGTCAAGGGACTAGCGGGATATTTGAGCAGTACGTC.

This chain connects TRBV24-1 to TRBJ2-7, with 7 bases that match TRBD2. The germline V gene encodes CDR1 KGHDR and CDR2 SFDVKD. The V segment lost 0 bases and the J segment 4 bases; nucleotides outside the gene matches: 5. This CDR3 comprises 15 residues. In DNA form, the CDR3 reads TGTGCCACCAGTGATTTGGGGGAGGGCGGGTACGAGCAGTACGTC. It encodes CATSDLGEGGYEQYV.

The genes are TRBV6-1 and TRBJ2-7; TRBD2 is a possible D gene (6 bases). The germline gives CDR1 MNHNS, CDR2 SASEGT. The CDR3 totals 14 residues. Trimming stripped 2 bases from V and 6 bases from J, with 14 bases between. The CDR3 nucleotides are TGTGCCAGCAGTGAATTTGGCCGGGAGTTCGAGCAGTACGTC. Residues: CASSEFGREFEQYV.

The CDR3 spells CASSFPGEQFF. In DNA, the CDR3 is TGTGCCAGCAGCTTTCCCGGTGAGCAGTTCTTC. The V call is TRBV11-3, the J call TRBJ2-1; D is ambiguous. The CDR3 runs to 11 residues. The germline gives CDR1 SGHNT, CDR2 YENEEA. Trimming stripped 3 bases from V and 9 bases from J, with 6 bases between. The full variable domain, its missing parts supplied by reference TRBV11-3 and TRBJ2-1, is EAGVVQSPRYKIIEKKQPVAFWCNPISGHNTLYWYLQNLGQGPELLIRYENEEAVDDSQLPKDRFSAERLKGVDSTLKIQPAELGDSAVYLCASSFPGEQFFGPGTRLTVL.

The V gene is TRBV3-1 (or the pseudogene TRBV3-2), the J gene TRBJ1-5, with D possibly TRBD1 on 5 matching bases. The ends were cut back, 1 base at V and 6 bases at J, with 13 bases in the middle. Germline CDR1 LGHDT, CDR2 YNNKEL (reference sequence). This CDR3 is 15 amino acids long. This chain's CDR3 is CASSQGGGVGQPQHF. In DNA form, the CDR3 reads TGTGCCAGCAGCCAAGGGGGGGGTGTTGGTCAGCCCCAGCATTTT.

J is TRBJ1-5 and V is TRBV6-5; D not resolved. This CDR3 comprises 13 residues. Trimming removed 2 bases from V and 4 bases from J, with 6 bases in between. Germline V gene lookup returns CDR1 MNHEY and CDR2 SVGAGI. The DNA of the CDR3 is TGTGCCAGCAGTTACAGCTCGAATCAGCCCCAGCATTTT. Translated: CASSYSSNQPQHF.

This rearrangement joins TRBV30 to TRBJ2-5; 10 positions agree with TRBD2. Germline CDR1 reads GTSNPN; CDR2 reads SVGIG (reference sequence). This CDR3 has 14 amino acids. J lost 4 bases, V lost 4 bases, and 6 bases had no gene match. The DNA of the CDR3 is TGTGCCTGGATTTCGAGCGGGAGGGGAGAGACCCAGTACTTC. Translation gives CAWISSGRGETQYF. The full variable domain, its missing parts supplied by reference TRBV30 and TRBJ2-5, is SQTIHQWPATLVQPVGSPLSLECTVEGTSNPNLYWYRQAAGRGLQLLFYSVGIGQISSEVPQNLSASRPQDRQFILSSKKLLLSDSGFYLCAWISSGRGETQYFGPGTRLLVL.

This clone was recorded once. The CDR3 spells CASSMVGQGNEKLFF. In nucleotides, the CDR3 is TGTGCCAGTAGTATGGTGGGGCAAGGTAATGAAAAACTGTTTTTT. This rearrangement joins TRBV19 to TRBJ1-4; TRBD1 is a possible D gene (5 bases). This CDR3 comprises 15 residues. Germline CDR1 LNHDA, CDR2 SQIVND (reference sequence). The V gene lost 3 bases and the J gene lost 4 bases, with 12 bases spanning the gap. Supplemented by reference TRBV19 and TRBJ1-4, the full variable domain reads DGGITQSPKYLFRKEGQNVTLSCEQNLNHDAMYWYRQDPGQGLRLIYYSQIVNDFQKGDIAEGYSVSREKKESFPLTVTSAQKNPTAFYLCASSMVGQGNEKLFFGSGTQLSVL.

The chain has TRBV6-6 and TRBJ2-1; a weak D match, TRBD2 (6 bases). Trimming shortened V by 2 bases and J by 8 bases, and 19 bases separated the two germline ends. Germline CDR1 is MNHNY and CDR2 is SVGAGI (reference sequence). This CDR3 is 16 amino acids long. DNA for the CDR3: TGTGCCAGCAGTTACGCCCGGGACTCCGCTGGGGATGAGCAGTTCTTC. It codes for CASSYARDSAGDEQFF.

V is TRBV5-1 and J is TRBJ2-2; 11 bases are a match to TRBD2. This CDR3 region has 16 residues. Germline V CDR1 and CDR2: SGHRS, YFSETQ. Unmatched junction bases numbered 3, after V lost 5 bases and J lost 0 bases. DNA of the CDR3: TGCGCCAGCAGTCTAGCGGGGGGTACGAACACCGGGGAGCTGTTTTTT. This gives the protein CASSLAGGTNTGELFF.

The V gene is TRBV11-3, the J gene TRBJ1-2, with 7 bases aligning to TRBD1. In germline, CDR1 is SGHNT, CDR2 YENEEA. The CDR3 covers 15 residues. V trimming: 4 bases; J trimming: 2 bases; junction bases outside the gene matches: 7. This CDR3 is CASSSWQGVNYGYTF. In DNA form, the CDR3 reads TGTGCCAGCAGCTCTTGGCAGGGGGTAAACTATGGCTACACCTTC.

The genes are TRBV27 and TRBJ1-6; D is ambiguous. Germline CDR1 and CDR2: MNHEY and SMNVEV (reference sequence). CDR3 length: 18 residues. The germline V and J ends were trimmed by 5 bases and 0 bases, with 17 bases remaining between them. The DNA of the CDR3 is TGTGCCAGCAGTCCAAGAGTCAACCCACGCTCCTATAATTCACCCCTCCACTTT. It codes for CASSPRVNPRSYNSPLHF.

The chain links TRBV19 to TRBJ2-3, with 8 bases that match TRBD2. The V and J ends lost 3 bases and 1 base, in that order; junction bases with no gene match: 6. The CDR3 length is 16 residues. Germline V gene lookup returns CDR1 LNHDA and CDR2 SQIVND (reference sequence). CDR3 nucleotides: TGTGCCAGTAGTATGACTAGCGTAAGACGCACAGATACGCAGTATTTT. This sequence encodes CASSMTSVRRTDTQYF.

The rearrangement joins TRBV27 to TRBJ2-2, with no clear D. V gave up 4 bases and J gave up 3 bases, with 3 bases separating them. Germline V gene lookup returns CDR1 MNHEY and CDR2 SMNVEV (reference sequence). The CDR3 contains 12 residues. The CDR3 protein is CASSSDTGELFF. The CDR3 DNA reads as TGTGCCAGCAGTTCGGACACCGGGGAGCTGTTTTTT.

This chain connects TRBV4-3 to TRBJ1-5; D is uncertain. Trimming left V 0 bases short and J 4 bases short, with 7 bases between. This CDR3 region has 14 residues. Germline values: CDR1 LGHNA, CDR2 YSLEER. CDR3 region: CASSQDLTNQPQHF. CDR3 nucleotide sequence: TGCGCCAGCAGCCAAGATTTGACAAATCAGCCCCAGCATTTT.

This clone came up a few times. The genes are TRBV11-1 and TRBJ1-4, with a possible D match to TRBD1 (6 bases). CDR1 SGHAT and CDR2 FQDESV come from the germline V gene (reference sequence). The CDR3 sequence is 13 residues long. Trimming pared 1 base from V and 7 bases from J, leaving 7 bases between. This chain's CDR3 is CASSLGTAEKLFF. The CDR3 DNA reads TGTGCCAGCAGCTTAGGGACAGCTGAAAAACTGTTTTTT.

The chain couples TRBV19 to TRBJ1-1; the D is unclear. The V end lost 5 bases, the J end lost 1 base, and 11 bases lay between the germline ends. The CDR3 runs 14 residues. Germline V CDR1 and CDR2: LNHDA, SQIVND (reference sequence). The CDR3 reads CASSVARGNTEAFF. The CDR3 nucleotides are TGTGCCAGTAGTGTCGCCCGGGGGAACACTGAAGCTTTCTTT. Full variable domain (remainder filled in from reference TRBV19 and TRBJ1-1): DGGITQSPKYLFRKEGQNVTLSCEQNLNHDAMYWYRQDPGQGLRLIYYSQIVNDFQKGDIAEGYSVSREKKESFPLTVTSAQKNPTAFYLCASSVARGNTEAFFGQGTRLTVV.

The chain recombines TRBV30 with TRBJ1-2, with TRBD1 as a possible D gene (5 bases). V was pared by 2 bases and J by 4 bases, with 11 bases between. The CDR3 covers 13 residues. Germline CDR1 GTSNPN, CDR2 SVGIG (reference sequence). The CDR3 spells CAWSQGGSYGYTF. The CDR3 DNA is TGTGCCTGGAGTCAGGGCGGATCCTATGGCTACACCTTC.

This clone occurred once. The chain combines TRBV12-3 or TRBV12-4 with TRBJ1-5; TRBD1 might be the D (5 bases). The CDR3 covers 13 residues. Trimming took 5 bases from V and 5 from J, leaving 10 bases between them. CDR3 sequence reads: CASSVDRHQPQHF. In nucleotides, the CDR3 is TGTGCCAGCAGTGTCGACAGACATCAGCCCCAGCATTTT.

CDR3: CASSRAGGNTEAFF. CDR3 DNA sequence: TGTGCCAGCAGCCGAGCGGGGGGGAACACTGAAGCTTTCTTT. V usage is TRBV11-1 and J usage is TRBJ1-1; a possible D gene is TRBD1 (5 bases). This CDR3 spans 14 amino acids. In germline, CDR1 is SGHAT, CDR2 FQDESV (reference sequence). V lost 5 bases to trimming and J lost 1 base, with 11 bases between them.

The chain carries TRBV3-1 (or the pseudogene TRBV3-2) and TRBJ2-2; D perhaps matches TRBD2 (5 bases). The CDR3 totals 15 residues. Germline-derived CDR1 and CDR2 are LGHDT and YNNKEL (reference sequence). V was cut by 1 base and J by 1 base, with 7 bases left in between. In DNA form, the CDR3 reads TGTGCCAGCAGCCAAGGTCGGGAGAACACCGGGGAGCTGTTTTTT. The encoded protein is CASSQGRENTGELFF.

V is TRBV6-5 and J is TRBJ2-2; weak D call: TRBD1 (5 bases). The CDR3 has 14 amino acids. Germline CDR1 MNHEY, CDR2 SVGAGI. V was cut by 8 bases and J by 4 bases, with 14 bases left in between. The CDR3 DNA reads TGTGCCAGCGGGAAGGGGCCCGCCACCGGGGAGCTGTTTTTT. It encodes CASGKGPATGELFF.

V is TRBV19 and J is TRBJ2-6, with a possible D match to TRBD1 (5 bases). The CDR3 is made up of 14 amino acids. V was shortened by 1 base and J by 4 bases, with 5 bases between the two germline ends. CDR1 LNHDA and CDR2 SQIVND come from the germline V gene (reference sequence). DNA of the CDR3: TGTGCCAGTAGTATAGGGACAGGGGCCAACGTCCTGACTTTC. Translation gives CASSIGTGANVLTF.

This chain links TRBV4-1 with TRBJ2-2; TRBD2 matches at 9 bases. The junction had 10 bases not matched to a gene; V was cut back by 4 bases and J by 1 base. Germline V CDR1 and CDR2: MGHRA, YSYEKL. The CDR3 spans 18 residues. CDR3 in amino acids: CASSRRSAGGRNTGELFF. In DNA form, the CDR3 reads TGCGCCAGCAGCCGCCGATCCGCGGGGGGGCGGAACACCGGGGAGCTGTTTTTT.

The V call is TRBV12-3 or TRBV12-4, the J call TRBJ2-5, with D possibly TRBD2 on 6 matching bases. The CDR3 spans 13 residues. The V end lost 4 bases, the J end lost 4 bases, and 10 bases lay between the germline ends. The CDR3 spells CASSSEGRETQYF. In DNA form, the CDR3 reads TGTGCCAGCAGTTCGGAGGGCCGAGAGACCCAGTACTTC.